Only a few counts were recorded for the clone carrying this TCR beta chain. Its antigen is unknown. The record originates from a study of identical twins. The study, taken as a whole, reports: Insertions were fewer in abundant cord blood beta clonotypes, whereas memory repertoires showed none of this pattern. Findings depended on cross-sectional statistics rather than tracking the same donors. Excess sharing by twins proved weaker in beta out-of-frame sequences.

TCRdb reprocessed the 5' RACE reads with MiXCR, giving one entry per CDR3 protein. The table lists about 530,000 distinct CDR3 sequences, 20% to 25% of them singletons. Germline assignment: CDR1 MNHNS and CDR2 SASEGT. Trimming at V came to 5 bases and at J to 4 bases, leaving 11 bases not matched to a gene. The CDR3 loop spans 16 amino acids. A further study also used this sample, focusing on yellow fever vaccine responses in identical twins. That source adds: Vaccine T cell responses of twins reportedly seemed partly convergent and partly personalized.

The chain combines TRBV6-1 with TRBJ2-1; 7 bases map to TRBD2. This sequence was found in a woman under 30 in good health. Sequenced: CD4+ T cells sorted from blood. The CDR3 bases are TGTGCCAGCAGTCCCCGGGACTACATGGGGTACAATGAGCAGTTCTTC. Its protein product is CASSPRDYMGYNEQFF.